A single TCR beta chain is shown here with its context. The CDR3 is 15 amino acids. V lost 3 bases to trimming and J lost 3 bases, with 14 bases between them. CDR1 is MGHRA and CDR2 is YSYEKL in the germline V gene. In the authors' workflow: Amplification of reference gene primers was used by the study to estimate nucleated cell counts. The assay was immunoSEQ multiplex PCR, and TCRdb's table has in-frame clones only and misses some. The V and J calls and clone size were taken over from that table, and D and trimming were inferred from the DNA. In the table there are 200,000 to 250,000 clones, 75% to 90% of which are singletons. The Seattle site enrolled patients during active infection and followed them longitudinally. This specimen comes from a study of blood T cell repertoires in COVID-19.

The sequenced sample consisted of peripheral blood. V is TRBV4-1 and J is TRBJ1-2; unclear D gene. The receptor comes from a man aged 30-40 years with COVID-19, enrolled during active disease. The CDR3 loop is CASSQAGGNYYGYTF. The DNA of the CDR3 is TGCGCCAGCAGCCAGGCTGGCGGCAACTACTATGGCTACACCTTC.